These T cell receptor beta chains were read from a single sample in a study of CD8 T cells in Susac syndrome. Via MiXCR, TCRdb re-called the immunoSEQ multiplex PCR reads, giving one row per CDR3 protein. The table lists about 140,000 distinct CDR3 sequences, approximately 95% of them singletons, with 0.084% in the top ten. Sequenced sample: CD4+ T cells from PBMCs. The receptors were sampled from a human donor with Susac syndrome. Each CDR3 is given with its conserved first and last residue. The D gene is left open where the match is weak. Rows may omit the clone size; those that give it use once, few, many or a size class.

D: TRBD2; J: TRBJ2-1; V: TRBV12-3/TRBV12-4; size: -; CDR3: CASWRWGGVSYNEQFF; DNA: TGTGCCAGCTGGAGGTGGGGGGGGGTGTCCTACAATGAGCAGTTCTTC
D: -; J: TRBJ2-3; V: TRBV4-1; size: -; CDR3: CASSQDSVHSDTQYF; DNA: TGCGCCAGCAGCCAAGATTCGGTACATTCAGATACGCAGTATTTT
D: TRBD2; J: TRBJ2-3; V: TRBV20-1; size: -; CDR3: CSASKAGTTDTQYF; DNA: TGCAGTGCTAGTAAAGCGGGGACCACAGATACGCAGTATTTT
D: -; J: TRBJ1-2; V: TRBV7-2; size: -; CDR3: CASSLNGNYGYTF; DNA: TGTGCCAGCAGCTTAAATGGAAACTATGGCTACACCTTC
D: TRBD2; J: TRBJ2-1; V: TRBV9; size: -; CDR3: CASSVGLAGGPGEQFF; DNA: TGTGCCAGCAGCGTAGGGCTAGCGGGAGGGCCCGGTGAGCAGTTCTTC
D: TRBD1; J: TRBJ2-1; V: TRBV7-6; size: once; CDR3: CASSPGTAFDNEQFF; DNA: TGTGCCAGCAGCCCCGGGACAGCCTTTGACAATGAGCAGTTCTTC
D: -; J: TRBJ1-4; V: TRBV29-1; size: once; CDR3: CSVQRPPDEKLFF; DNA: TGCAGCGTACAACGTCCCCCTGATGAAAAACTGTTTTTT
D: -; J: TRBJ2-2; V: TRBV14; size: -; CDR3: CASSVQSNTGELFF; DNA: TGTGCCAGCTCCGTGCAATCGAACACCGGGGAGCTGTTTTTT
D: -; J: TRBJ2-7; V: TRBV28; size: -; CDR3: CASSKQGLREQYF; DNA: TGTGCCAGCAGTAAGCAGGGGTTAAGGGAGCAGTACTTC
D: TRBD2; J: TRBJ2-3; V: TRBV6-2/TRBV6-3; size: -; CDR3: CASSPPPGLAGGADTQYF; DNA: TGTGCCAGCAGTCCTCCGCCGGGACTAGCGGGAGGCGCAGATACGCAGTATTTT
D: -; J: TRBJ1-6; V: TRBV10-1; size: -; CDR3: CASKGGDSPLHF; DNA: TGCGCCAGCAAGGGAGGAGATTCACCCCTCCACTTT
D: TRBD1; J: TRBJ1-2; V: TRBV20-1; size: -; CDR3: CIPGQGGYGYTF; DNA: TGCATTCCGGGACAGGGAGGCTATGGCTACACCTTC
D: -; J: TRBJ2-7; V: TRBV24-1; size: once; CDR3: CATSDRSGRSYEQYF; DNA: TGTGCCACCAGTGACCGTTCTGGACGTTCCTACGAGCAGTACTTC
D: TRBD2; J: TRBJ2-7; V: TRBV10-3; size: -; CDR3: CAISPGTSGRFGQYF; DNA: TGTGCCATCAGCCCCGGAACTAGCGGGAGATTTGGGCAGTACTTC
D: TRBD2; J: TRBJ2-3; V: TRBV7-8; size: -; CDR3: CASSWSGGSDTQYF; DNA: TGTGCCAGCAGCTGGAGCGGGGGGTCAGATACGCAGTATTTT
D: TRBD2; J: TRBJ2-7; V: TRBV5-1; size: once; CDR3: CASSLELAGGREQYF; DNA: TGCGCCAGCAGCTTGGAGCTAGCGGGGGGGCGTGAGCAGTACTTC
D: -; J: TRBJ1-2; V: TRBV7-9; size: -; CDR3: CASSFGRSHYGYTF; DNA: TGTGCCAGCAGCTTCGGCAGATCTCACTATGGCTACACCTTC
D: -; J: TRBJ2-7; V: TRBV20-1; size: -; CDR3: CSARDTGRAPYEQYF; DNA: TGCAGTGCTAGAGACACCGGCAGGGCCCCCTACGAGCAGTACTTC
D: TRBD1; J: TRBJ1-5; V: TRBV28; size: once; CDR3: CASSRQGALNQPQHF; DNA: TGTGCCAGCAGTCGACAGGGGGCTTTAAATCAGCCCCAGCATTTT
D: -; J: TRBJ1-5; V: TRBV29-1; size: -; CDR3: CSVATTDPNQPQHF; DNA: TGCAGCGTCGCCACTACTGACCCCAATCAGCCCCAGCATTTT
D: -; J: TRBJ1-3; V: TRBV7-9; size: -; CDR3: CALDSGNTIYF; DNA: TGTGCCCTCGACTCTGGAAACACCATATATTTT
D: -; J: TRBJ1-5; V: TRBV4-1; size: -; CDR3: CASSQDPRNQPQHF; DNA: TGCGCCAGCAGCCAAGATCCCAGGAACCAGCCCCAGCATTTT
D: TRBD1; J: TRBJ1-1; V: TRBV29-1; size: -; CDR3: CSVERGTDRGEAFF; DNA: TGCAGCGTTGAAAGGGGGACTGACAGGGGTGAAGCTTTCTTT
D: TRBD2; J: TRBJ2-1; V: TRBV28; size: -; CDR3: CASSLSLAGNNEQFF; DNA: TGTGCCAGCAGTTTGTCTCTAGCGGGGAACAATGAGCAGTTCTTC
D: -; J: TRBJ1-1; V: TRBV25-1; size: -; CDR3: CASSEFATPKAFF; DNA: TGTGCCAGCAGTGAATTTGCAACGCCCAAAGCTTTCTTT
D: -; J: TRBJ2-7; V: TRBV3-1; size: -; CDR3: CASSRGTPEQYF; DNA: TGTGCCAGCAGCCGCGGGACGCCCGAGCAGTACTTC
D: -; J: TRBJ2-5; V: TRBV27; size: -; CDR3: CASSFGPEETQYF; DNA: TGTGCCAGCAGTTTCGGGCCAGAAGAGACCCAGTACTTC
D: TRBD2; J: TRBJ2-3; V: TRBV12-3/TRBV12-4; size: -; CDR3: CASSLKFWGLAGNTDTQYF; DNA: TGTGCCAGCAGTTTAAAGTTTTGGGGACTAGCGGGGAACACAGATACGCAGTATTTT
D: -; J: TRBJ2-7; V: TRBV3-1; size: -; CDR3: CASSQVDEQYF; DNA: TGTGCCAGCAGCCAAGTTGACGAGCAGTACTTC
D: -; J: TRBJ2-4; V: TRBV12-3/TRBV12-4; size: -; CDR3: CASSRKNIQYF; DNA: TGTGCCAGCAGTAGGAAAAACATTCAGTACTTC
D: TRBD1; J: TRBJ2-5; V: TRBV12-3/TRBV12-4; size: once; CDR3: CASSSTGGRETQYF; DNA: TGTGCCAGCAGTTCGACAGGGGGGAGGGAGACCCAGTACTTC
D: -; J: TRBJ1-5; V: TRBV20-1; size: -; CDR3: CSARHGPNQPQHF; DNA: TGCAGTGCTAGACACGGACCTAATCAGCCCCAGCATTTT